This T cell receptor (beta chain) was identified during a study of CD8 T cells in ankylosing spondylitis. Study findings and constraints: The clones that were linked to disease were reported to be significantly enriched in matched synovial fluid samples from ankylosing spondylitis patients. As for the disease-linked clones, they showed a CD8+ phenotype and occurred at relatively low frequencies in peripheral blood.

Of note for this clonotype: Its antigen is as yet unknown.

Libraries for TCR beta were made by quantitative 5'-RACE with molecular barcodes. TCRdb recomputed calls from the 5' RACE reads with MiXCR, one row per CDR3 protein. Of nearly 350,000 distinct CDR3 sequences in the sample, under 15% are singletons; the top ten hold 1.1%. The germline gives CDR1 MNHEY, CDR2 SVGAGI. Unmatched junction bases numbered 7, after V lost 0 bases and J lost 6 bases. The CDR3 length is 15 residues. This TCR was recovered from a male donor with ankylosing spondylitis or in good health (not recorded which). This sequence joins TRBV6-5 and TRBJ2-7, with 8 bases that match TRBD1. Sequences were obtained from blood, either unsorted or a sorted T cell fraction (not recorded which). DNA of the CDR3: TGTGCCAGCAGTTACTCGAACAGGGGGGTCTCCGAGCAGTACTTC. This translates into CASSYSNRGVSEQYF.